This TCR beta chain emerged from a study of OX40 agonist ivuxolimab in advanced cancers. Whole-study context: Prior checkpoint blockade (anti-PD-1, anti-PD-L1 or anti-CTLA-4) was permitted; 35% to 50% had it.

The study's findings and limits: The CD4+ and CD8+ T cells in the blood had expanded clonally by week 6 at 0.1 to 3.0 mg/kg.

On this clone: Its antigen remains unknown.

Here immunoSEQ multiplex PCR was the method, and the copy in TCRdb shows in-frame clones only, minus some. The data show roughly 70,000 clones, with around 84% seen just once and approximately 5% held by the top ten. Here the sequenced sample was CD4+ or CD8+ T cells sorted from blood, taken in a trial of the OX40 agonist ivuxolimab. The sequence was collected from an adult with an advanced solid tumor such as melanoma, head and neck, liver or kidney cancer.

CDR3 loop: CASSQLQFREKLFF. The CDR3, as DNA: TGTGCCAGCTCACAGCTACAGTTCAGGGAAAAACTGTTTTTT. J is TRBJ1-4 and V is TRBV18; D unresolved. Germline V CDR1 and CDR2: KGHSH, LQKENI. The CDR3 extends over 14 amino acids. V lost 4 bases and J 8 bases, leaving 14 bases between the germline ends.